The clone carrying this T cell receptor beta chain was seen many times. From about 400 ng of RNA, a library with molecular barcoded alpha/delta and beta/gamma adaptors was made. MiXCR, applied by TCRdb to the reads, yields one record per CDR3 protein. The table lists tens of thousands of distinct CDR3 sequences, about 20% of them singletons, with about 15% in the top ten. These data originate in a study of read filtering for tumor transcriptome and immune sequencing. Trimming pared 0 bases from V and 4 bases from J, leaving 10 bases between. This CDR3 spans 14 amino acids. CDR1 and CDR2 from the germline V gene are SGHRS and YFSETQ.

The sequenced material came from a population of CD138-negative cells sorted from bone marrow. The receptor was derived from a donor at least 40 years old with multiple myeloma. The chain employs TRBV5-1 and TRBJ1-1; D gene unclear. The CDR3 reads CASSLGWEGTEAFF. CDR3 nucleotide sequence: TGCGCCAGCAGCTTGGGTTGGGAAGGCACTGAAGCTTTCTTT.